The clone carrying this TCR beta chain was seen a handful of times. One end of the junction is discordant with germline, which a read error may explain. This record belongs to a study of T cells in Graves' hyperthyroidism and ophthalmopathy. Researchers took RNA transcripts and amplified the TCR beta CDR3 regions from them. When the TCR CDR3 underwent first-round RT-PCR, the HTBI primer set was used. Via MiXCR, TCRdb re-called the multiplex PCR reads, giving one row per CDR3 protein. The sample lists roughly 180,000 distinct CDR3 sequences; around 8.9% were seen once. This receptor was taken from a woman in her late teens or twenties with Graves' hyperthyroidism that later progressed to Graves' ophthalmopathy. The sample taken for sequencing was blood.

The DNA for the CDR3 is TGCGCCAACAGCTTGCTACAGACGAACACTGAAGCTTTCTTT. Translated, it gives CANSLLQTNTEAFF. The V call is TRBV5-1, the J call TRBJ1-1, with D uncertain. This CDR3 has 14 residues. Germline V CDR1 and CDR2: SGHRS, YFSETQ.